A single sample gave rise to the 27 T cell receptor beta chains below, sequenced in a study of T cells after posttransplantation cyclophosphamide. Cyclophosphamide on days +3 and +4 followed busulfan-fludarabine conditioning and a marrow graft. Using immunoSEQ multiplex PCR, the repertoire was profiled, and TCRdb retains in-frame clones only, with some absent. The sample shows around 10,000 clones, around 85% of them seen only once. Sequenced here: PBMCs, sampled approximately 1,900 days after allogeneic stem cell transplant with posttransplant cyclophosphamide. These receptors were obtained from a female patient aged 45 to 65 who received an allogeneic stem cell transplant from a related donor, was CMV-positive, and had no GVHD. Some of the T cells may derive from the graft donor.

This clone is medium-sized within its sample. V is TRBV4-3 and J is TRBJ1-3; D is undetermined. Germline lookup yields CDR1 LGHNA and CDR2 YSLEER. The CDR3 runs 17 residues. The V and J ends lost 0 bases and 0 bases respectively, with 12 bases between them. The CDR3: CASSQDARGGSGNTIYF. The CDR3 DNA reads as TGCGCCAGCAGCCAAGATGCTCGGGGTGGCTCTGGAAACACCATATATTTT.

CDR3 residues: CAWSGWGGNQPQHF. CDR3 coding DNA: TGTGCCTGGAGTGGTTGGGGGGGAAATCAGCCCCAGCATTTT. V is TRBV30 and J is TRBJ1-5; D is possibly TRBD1 (5 bases). Germline V CDR1 and CDR2: GTSNPN, SVGIG (reference sequence). The CDR3 is 14 amino acids. The ends were cut back, 1 base at V and 4 bases at J, with 11 bases in the middle.

This rearrangement joins TRBV5-4 to TRBJ2-1, with TRBD2 matching over 7 bases. This CDR3 contains 13 residues. CDR1 is SGHNT, CDR2 YYREEE, per germline (reference sequence). The trim removed 4 bases at V and 5 bases at J, leaving 3 bases unmatched. CDR3 region: CASSAGLDNEQFF. CDR3 nucleotides: TGTGCCAGCAGCGCCGGACTAGACAATGAGCAGTTCTTC. Variable domain in full (rest from reference TRBV5-4 and TRBJ2-1): ETGVTQSPTHLIKTRGQQVTLRCSSQSGHNTVSWYQQALGQGPQFIFQYYREEENGRGNFPPRFSGLQFPNYSSELNVNALELDDSALYLCASSAGLDNEQFFGPGTRLTVL.

The chain employs TRBV6-5 and TRBJ2-7; TRBD2 aligns across 9 bases. J gave up 4 bases and V 5 bases, and 6 bases lay outside the gene matches. Germline CDR1 is MNHEY and CDR2 is SVGAGI. The CDR3 has 14 residues. This CDR3 is CASSRSGGFYEQYF. The CDR3 coding sequence is TGTGCCAGCAGTCGTAGCGGGGGATTTTACGAGCAGTACTTC.

By share, this clone ranks as medium-sized. The sample carries other DNA sequences with the same CDR3. The chain recombines TRBV19 with TRBJ1-2; a weak D match, TRBD1 (6 bases). Germline lookup yields CDR1 LNHDA and CDR2 SQIVND (reference sequence). V lost 3 bases and J 6 bases, leaving 8 bases between the germline ends. This CDR3 has 12 residues. This chain's CDR3 is CASSMGADGYTF. DNA of the CDR3: TGTGCCAGTAGTATGGGGGCAGATGGCTACACCTTC.

This clone was seen once. DNA of the CDR3: TGCGCCAGCAGCTACCTACAGGGGGTGTCCATGAACACTGAAGCTTTCTTT. Translating it yields CASSYLQGVSMNTEAFF. The rearrangement joins TRBV5-1 to TRBJ1-1; TRBD1 matches 8 bases. CDR3 length equals 17 residues. Unmatched junction bases numbered 10, after V lost 3 bases and J lost 0 bases. Germline CDR1 and CDR2: SGHRS and YFSETQ.

This chain links TRBV5-8 with TRBJ2-6; TRBD1 matches 9 bases. Per the germline V gene, CDR1 is SGHTS and CDR2 is YDEGEE. This CDR3 has 15 residues. Germline trimming cut 5 bases from V and 2 bases from J; bases unmatched to any gene: 2. The CDR3 DNA reads TGTGCCAGCAGGCGGACAGGGGCTGGGGCCAACGTCCTGACTTTC. Translated: CASRRTGAGANVLTF.

This clone has just a few counts. V gene TRBV7-2 combines with J gene TRBJ1-3, with D maybe TRBD1 (5 bases). Deletions cut 6 bases from V and 4 bases from J, with 19 bases between. The germline CDR1 and CDR2 sequences are SGHTA and FQGNSA. CDR3 length equals 16 residues. In nucleotides, the CDR3 is TGTGCCAGCAGAGATGGGGGGAATCTAGACGGAAACACCATATATTTT. Protein sequence: CASRDGGNLDGNTIYF.

The V gene is TRBV5-1, the J gene TRBJ1-1; D is uncertain. V was pared by 4 bases and J by 1 base, with 11 bases between. This CDR3 contains 14 residues. CDR1 and CDR2 from the germline V gene are SGHRS and YFSETQ. The CDR3 here is CASSIDMGNTEAFF. The DNA for the CDR3 is TGCGCCAGCAGCATAGACATGGGGAACACTGAAGCTTTCTTT.

The gene calls are TRBV6-6 and TRBJ2-7, with unresolved D. V lost 6 bases and J 5 bases, leaving 17 bases between the germline ends. The CDR3 is made up of 14 amino acids. Germline CDR1 is MNHNY and CDR2 is SVGAGI (reference sequence). The CDR3 here is CASSPGSLEDEQYF. CDR3 in DNA: TGTGCCAGCAGCCCCGGGTCCCTTGAGGACGAGCAGTACTTC.

V and J are TRBV9 and TRBJ2-7; D call uncertain. The V end lost 0 bases, the J end lost 3 bases, and 13 bases lay between the germline ends. This CDR3 is built from 15 residues. Per the germline V gene, CDR1 is SGDLS and CDR2 is YYNGEE. CDR3 region: CASSVGSDLVYEQYF. In nucleotides, the CDR3 is TGTGCCAGCAGCGTAGGATCCGACTTGGTCTACGAGCAGTACTTC.

The rearrangement joins TRBV11-2 to TRBJ2-7; TRBD1 might be the D (6 bases). Trimming removed 7 bases at V and 0 bases at J, with 13 bases between. CDR1 SGHAT and CDR2 FQNNGV come from the germline V gene. The CDR3 covers 14 residues. CDR3 DNA: TGTGCCAGCACAGGGGTCACGAGCTCCTACGAGCAGTACTTC. It is translated as CASTGVTSSYEQYF.

This clone was recorded only once. This chain joins TRBV9 and TRBJ2-7; 9 bases are a match to TRBD1. The length of the CDR3 is 14 residues. The J segment lost 5 bases and the V segment lost 0 bases, leaving 3 bases of the junction unmatched. The germline V gene has CDR1 SGDLS and CDR2 YYNGEE. The CDR3 DNA reads TGTGCCAGCAGCGTAGGCGGGACAGGGAACGAGCAGTACTTC. Translating it yields CASSVGGTGNEQYF.

The chain joins TRBV19 to TRBJ1-2; 7 bases agree with TRBD1. The CDR3 is made up of 14 amino acids. With 4 bases clipped from V and 2 bases from J, the junction kept 4 bases outside the gene matches. CDR1 LNHDA and CDR2 SQIVND come from the germline V gene (reference sequence). This CDR3 is CASSTGQLNYGYTF. The CDR3 region has the DNA TGTGCCAGTAGTACGGGACAGCTAAACTATGGCTACACCTTC.

The J gene is TRBJ2-5, the V gene TRBV6-6, with TRBD2 as a possible D gene (6 bases). Trimming cost V 0 bases and J 7 bases, with 6 bases left between them. The CDR3 has 12 residues. Per the germline V gene, CDR1 is MNHNY and CDR2 is SVGAGI (reference sequence). For the CDR3, the DNA is TGTGCCAGCAGTTACTCAGCGGGGACCCAGTACTTC. Protein sequence: CASSYSAGTQYF.

The chain has TRBV6-5 and TRBJ2-3; 7 nucleotides align to TRBD2. The CDR3 extends over 14 amino acids. Trimming cost V 7 bases and J 3 bases; bases outside gene matches: 7. Germline values: CDR1 MNHEY, CDR2 SVGAGI. The CDR3 here is CASKGASGTDTQYF. The CDR3 bases are TGTGCCAGCAAAGGGGCTAGCGGTACAGATACGCAGTATTTT.

V and J are TRBV29-1 and TRBJ1-2; a weak D match, TRBD1 (5 bases). Between the trimmed V and J ends, which lost 3 bases and 4 bases, there was a span of 9 bases. The CDR3 runs 12 residues. CDR1 and CDR2 from the germline V gene are SQVTM and ANQGSEA. The CDR3 loop is CSVDIGGYGYTF. The CDR3 bases are TGCAGCGTTGATATCGGGGGCTATGGCTACACCTTC. The full variable domain, its missing parts supplied by reference TRBV29-1 and TRBJ1-2, is SAVISQKPSRDICQRGTSLTIQCQVDSQVTMMFWYRQQPGQSLTLIATANQGSEATYESGFVIDKFPISRPNLTFSTLTVSNMSPEDSSIYLCSVDIGGYGYTFGSGTRLTVV.

The DNA of the CDR3 is TGTGCCAGCAGCTTGGACGGCAGGGTGGTTCAGCCCCAGCATTTT. This gives the protein CASSLDGRVVQPQHF. The J gene is TRBJ1-5, the V gene TRBV5-5; TRBD1 is a possible D gene (5 bases). The CDR3 runs 15 residues. V lost 0 bases, J lost 6 bases, and 13 bases lay in between. Germline V CDR1 and CDR2: SGHKS, YYEKEE (reference sequence).

The CDR3 DNA follows: TGTGCCAGCAGTTTGTCCCTCCCCTCCTACGAGCAGTACTTC. It encodes CASSLSLPSYEQYF. The rearrangement joins TRBV28 to TRBJ2-7, with D hard to call. Deletions cut 3 bases from V and 0 bases from J, with 9 bases between. The CDR3 runs 14 residues. CDR1 is MDHEN, CDR2 SYDVKM, per germline.

The rearrangement links TRBV7-2 to TRBJ2-5; 13 bases align to TRBD2. The V and J ends lost 5 bases and 5 bases, in that order; junction bases with no gene match: 2. CDR3 length: 14 residues. Germline V gene sequence: CDR1 SGHTA, CDR2 FQGNSA. The CDR3, as DNA: TGTGCCAGCAGCCGGACTAGCGGGAGTGAGACCCAGTACTTC. It encodes CASSRTSGSETQYF.

V and J are TRBV5-1 and TRBJ2-7; D uncertain. Per germline, CDR1 SGHRS and CDR2 YFSETQ. The CDR3 covers 11 residues. V gave up 3 bases and J gave up 4 bases, with 5 bases separating them. The CDR3 nucleotides are TGCGCCAGCAGCTCAGGATACGAGCAGTACTTC. Encoded protein: CASSSGYEQYF.

The gene calls are TRBV23-1 and TRBJ1-5; D call uncertain. TRBV23-1 is an ORF for which the function is uncertain. Between the trimmed V and J ends, which lost 8 bases and 1 base, there was a span of 18 bases. CDR3 length equals 16 residues. The CDR3 sequence is CASDQDGSSSNQPQHF. The CDR3 DNA reads TGCGCCAGCGACCAGGACGGGAGCTCAAGCAATCAGCCCCAGCATTTT.

This clone is a singleton in its sample. The gene calls are TRBV7-8 and TRBJ2-2; possible D gene TRBD1, 5 bases. Germline CDR1 SGHVS, CDR2 FQNEAQ. V lost 5 bases and J lost 1, with 11 bases in between. This CDR3 contains 15 residues. The CDR3, as DNA: TGTGCCAGCAGCCCCCTTACAGGGAACACCGGGGAGCTGTTTTTT. Protein sequence: CASSPLTGNTGELFF.

This clone showed up just a few times. The chain combines TRBV2 with TRBJ2-7, with TRBD1 as a possible D gene (5 bases). Germline assignment: CDR1 SNHLY and CDR2 FYNNEI. V was cut by 7 bases and J by 3 bases, with 10 bases left in between. This CDR3 region has 12 residues. CDR3 in DNA: TGTGCCAGCACCCCACAGGTCTACGAGCAGTACTTC. It is translated as CASTPQVYEQYF.

This sequence joins TRBV27 and TRBJ2-7, with 13 nucleotides matching TRBD2. Germline V gene lookup returns CDR1 MNHEY and CDR2 SMNVEV (reference sequence). J gave up 5 bases and V 5 bases, and 3 bases lay outside the gene matches. The CDR3 extends over 14 amino acids. CDR3 amino acids: CASSPGTSGNEQYF. CDR3 in DNA: TGTGCCAGCAGTCCAGGGACTAGCGGGAACGAGCAGTACTTC.

The rearrangement uses TRBV15 and TRBJ2-7; a possible D gene is TRBD2 (6 bases). V was pared by 3 bases and J by 0 bases, with 9 bases between. There are 14 residues in the CDR3. The germline CDR1 and CDR2 sequences are LNHNV and YYDKDF (reference sequence). This chain's CDR3 is CATSRGDFSYEQYF. The DNA for the CDR3 is TGTGCCACCAGCAGGGGGGACTTCTCCTACGAGCAGTACTTC.

The J gene is TRBJ2-7, the V gene TRBV6-4, with 12 bases fitting TRBD2. This CDR3 contains 22 residues. V lost 2 bases, J lost 4 bases, and 24 bases stayed unmatched. CDR1 is MRHNA, CDR2 SNTAGT, per germline. The CDR3 coding sequence is TGTGCCAGCAGTGACCCCCTCTGCCGTGGCTCTAGCGGGAGGGCCTTGTCTTACGAGCAGTACTTC. Protein: CASSDPLCRGSSGRALSYEQYF.